The present T cell receptor (beta chain) was sequenced within a study of T-cell reconstitution after alpha-beta-depleted transplantation in children. The CDR3 has 18 amino acids. The germline V and J ends were trimmed by 1 base and 0 bases, with 16 bases remaining between them. Germline-derived CDR1 and CDR2 are MNHNS and SASEGT. The authors prepared the TCRbeta library with unique molecular identifiers. A single record per CDR3 protein comes from TCRdb applying MiXCR to the PCR reads. The data show some 240,000 distinct CDR3 sequences, 12% seen once. This clonotype was seen a few times. The V call is TRBV6-1, the J call TRBJ2-4; tentatively, D is TRBD1 (5 bases). The receptor comes from a human donor who donated a stem cell graft to a child with acute lymphoblastic leukemia. Source: PBMCs from the stem cell graft donor, taken from the stem cell graft. This chain's CDR3 is CASSEGAQGKIAKNIQYF. CDR3 DNA: TGTGCCAGCAGTGAAGGGGCCCAGGGAAAAATAGCCAAAAACATTCAGTACTTC.